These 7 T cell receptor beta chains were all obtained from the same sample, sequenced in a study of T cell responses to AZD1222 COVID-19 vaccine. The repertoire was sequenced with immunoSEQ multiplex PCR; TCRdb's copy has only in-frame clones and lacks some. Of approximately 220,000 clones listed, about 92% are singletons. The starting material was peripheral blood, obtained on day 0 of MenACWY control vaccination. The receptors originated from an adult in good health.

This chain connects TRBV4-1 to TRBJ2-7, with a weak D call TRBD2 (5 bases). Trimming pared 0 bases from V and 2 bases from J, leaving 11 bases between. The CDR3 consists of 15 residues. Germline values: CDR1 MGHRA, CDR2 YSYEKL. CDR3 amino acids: CASSQEELVTYEQYF. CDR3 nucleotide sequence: TGCGCCAGCAGCCAAGAGGAACTAGTCACCTACGAGCAGTACTTC.

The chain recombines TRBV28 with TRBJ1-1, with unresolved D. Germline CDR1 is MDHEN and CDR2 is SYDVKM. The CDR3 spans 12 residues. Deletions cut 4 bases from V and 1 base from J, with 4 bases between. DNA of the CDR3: TGTGCCAGCAGTTCTGGGAACACTGAAGCTTTCTTT. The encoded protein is CASSSGNTEAFF.

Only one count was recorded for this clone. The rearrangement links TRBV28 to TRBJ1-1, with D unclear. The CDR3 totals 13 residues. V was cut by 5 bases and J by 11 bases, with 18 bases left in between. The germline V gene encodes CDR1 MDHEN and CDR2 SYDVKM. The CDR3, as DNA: TGTGCCAGCAGTACACCGGGCCTTCTAACGGCTTTCTTT. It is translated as CASSTPGLLTAFF.

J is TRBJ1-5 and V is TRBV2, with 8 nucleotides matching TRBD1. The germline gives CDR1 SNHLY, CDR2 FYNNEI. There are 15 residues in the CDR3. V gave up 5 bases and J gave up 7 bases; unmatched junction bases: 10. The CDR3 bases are TGTGCCAGCAGTAGTGACAGGGGAACGTGGCAGCCCCAGCATTTT. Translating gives CASSSDRGTWQPQHF.

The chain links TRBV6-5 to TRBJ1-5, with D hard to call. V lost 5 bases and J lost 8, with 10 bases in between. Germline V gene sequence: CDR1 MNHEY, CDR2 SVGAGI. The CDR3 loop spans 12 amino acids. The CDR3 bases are TGTGCCAGCAGTCCCTCTAGGGAGCCCCAGCATTTT. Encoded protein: CASSPSREPQHF.

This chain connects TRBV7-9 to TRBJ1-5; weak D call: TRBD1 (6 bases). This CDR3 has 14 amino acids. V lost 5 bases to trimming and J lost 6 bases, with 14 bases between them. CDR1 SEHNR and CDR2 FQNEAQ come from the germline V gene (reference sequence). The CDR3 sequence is CASSHEGGGQPQHF. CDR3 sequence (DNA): TGTGCCAGCAGCCACGAGGGGGGAGGTCAGCCCCAGCATTTT.

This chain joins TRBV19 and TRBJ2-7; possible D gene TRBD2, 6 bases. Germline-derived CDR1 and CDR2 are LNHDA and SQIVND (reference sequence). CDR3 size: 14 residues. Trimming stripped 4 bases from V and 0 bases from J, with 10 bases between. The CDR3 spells CASSTGTGSYEQYF. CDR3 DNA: TGTGCCAGTAGTACCGGGACTGGCTCCTACGAGCAGTACTTC.